The sequence of this T cell receptor (beta chain) was determined in a study of blood T cell repertoires in COVID-19 (TCRdb year 2020). Notes on the research overall: Samples from collaborators originated in the United States, Italy and Spain and spanned both the acute and convalescent phases of COVID-19. Subjects who had been exposed to COVID-19, were actively infected with it, or had recovered from it provided the deeply sampled blood TCRbeta repertoires that made up the dataset. Nearly every sample came with metadata listing a de-identified subject ID, COVID-19 status, age in years and sex. The repertoires were made available in a free public database intended to serve as a resource for research on the immune response to SARS-CoV-2. The material from the prospective study consisted of cDNA or gDNA derived from T cells, B-cell-depleted T cells, or PBMCs. Where available, HLA class I and class II types were obtained from metadata supplied by the sample provider rather than from assay-based typing. The samples were drawn from two sources: the first 160 participants of the ongoing ImmuneRACE study, and 950 to 1,500 subjects contributed by 6 global collaborators.

TCRbeta CDR3 regions were amplified from genomic DNA using the immunoSEQ Assay, a bias-controlled multiplex PCR. The authors processed their data as follows. Within the assay, amplification of reference gene primers was used to estimate how many nucleated cells each sample contained. To quantify the absolute abundance of each unique TCRbeta CDR3 rearrangement, sequence reads were collapsed and filtered. For each sample, productive Simpson clonality was calculated as the square root of Simpson's diversity index across productive rearrangements. TCRdb limited this immuneACCESS table to in-frame rearrangements with V and J called. A share of clones is missing; checked studies link under half to unresolved V genes, and the rest is unexplained. For V, J and clone size, that table is used; D and trimming come from the DNA. In this sample the table shows some 200,000 clones, 85% to 90% of which occur a single time. Less than 3% of the sample is held by the ten biggest clonotypes.

Collaborating institutions collected whole blood in K2EDTA tubes following their own protocols. For TCRbeta analysis, collaborator samples were shipped as frozen whole blood, as isolated PBMCs, or as DNA extracted from either sample type. Here is what the overall study found, with its caveats: How much clinical and demographic metadata was included differed by source and by participant, and the metadata was provided uncurated.

Via the germline V gene, CDR1 is SGHRS and CDR2 YFSETQ. Spanning cysteine to phenylalanine, the CDR3 consists of 13 amino acids. The CDR3 DNA has 39 bases and is translated from base 1. Relative to germline, V is 4 bases shorter and J is 4 bases shorter, with 11 bases between their ends. With regard to this clone: This receptor's antigen is unknown. Per-nucleotide qualities are absent, and no much larger clonotype sits a single base away.

This TCR derives from a middle-aged man with active or convalescent COVID-19. Sequences were obtained from peripheral blood. The receptor chain draws on TRBV5-1 and TRBJ1-2; the D gene assignment is ambiguous. The CDR3 region: CASSPDRSYGYTF. The nucleotides are TGCGCCAGCAGCCCCGATCGGAGCTATGGCTACACCTTC.